The present T cell receptor beta chain was sequenced within a study of T cell responses to AZD1222 COVID-19 vaccine. As for the study in general: Second-dose groups at about 4 or about 12 weeks were pooled. Study-wide findings and caveats: At study baseline, merely roughly 6 AZD1222 recipients were seropositive. A rise in Spike-specific TCR breadth and depth followed two AZD1222 doses. Mostly white British, mostly female donors; authors suggested clonal diversity may be underestimated.

V gave up 8 bases and J gave up 4 bases, with 14 bases separating them. Germline lookup yields CDR1 MNHEY and CDR2 SMNVEV (reference sequence). The CDR3 has 13 residues. Only in-frame clones appear in the TCRdb table, and some are missing; sequencing was by immunoSEQ multiplex PCR. Counted here are 150,000 to 200,000 clones, around 92% occurring once; the ten biggest clones make up 1% to 1.5%. Concerning this clone itself: Its antigen is currently unknown. Different DNA sequences within this sample yield the same CDR3.

The sequencing used peripheral blood, collected on day 0 of AZD1222 vaccination. The chain uses TRBV27 and TRBJ1-1; tentative D call: TRBD1 (6 bases). The clonotype originates from an adult in good health. CDR3 sequence reads: CASPEGGGTEAFF. The CDR3 nucleotides read TGTGCCAGCCCGGAAGGGGGTGGCACTGAAGCTTTCTTT.